These 3 T cell receptor beta chains share one sample of origin, sequenced in a study of shared clonotypes between healthy human individuals. It was CD45RO-negative cells, positively selected for CCR7, that made up naive CD8 cells, with terminally differentiated effector memory CD45RA+ cells excluded. Only in-frame clones appear in the TCRdb table, and some are missing; sequencing was by immunoSEQ multiplex PCR. Of some 2,100,000 clones detected, roughly 91% appear once; the ten largest clones hold more than 1.5%. The sample consisted of naive CD8+ T cells from PBMCs. These receptors were collected from a man aged 18 to 35 in good health. Some clones in this sample may be carry-over from other donors' samples.

The gene calls are TRBV5-4 and TRBJ1-2, with TRBD1 as a possible D gene (6 bases). The length of the CDR3 is 16 residues. Trimming removed 3 bases from V and 8 bases from J, with 23 bases in between. The germline V gene encodes CDR1 SGHNT and CDR2 YYREEE (reference sequence). The CDR3 spells CASSSGADRLVRGYTF. Written as DNA, the CDR3 is TGTGCCAGCAGCTCCGGCGCCGACAGGCTGGTGAGGGGCTACACCTTC.

The chain has TRBV13 and TRBJ2-7; TRBD1 is a possible D gene (5 bases). The CDR3 consists of 15 residues. The V gene's germline CDR1 is PRHDT and CDR2 FYEKMQ (reference sequence). The ends were cut back, 3 bases at V and 5 bases at J, with 17 bases in the middle. The CDR3 loop reads CASSFQGHYPHEQYF. CDR3 DNA: TGTGCCAGCAGCTTTCAGGGCCACTACCCCCACGAGCAGTACTTC.

V gene TRBV7-3 combines with J gene TRBJ2-1, with TRBD2 matching 8 bases. Trimming removed 4 bases from V and 6 bases from J; junction bases left unmatched: 11. Germline V gene data show CDR1 as SGHTA and CDR2 as FQGTGA. The CDR3 consists of 16 residues. The CDR3 is CASSSPLSGGRNEQFF. The CDR3 bases are TGTGCCAGCAGCTCGCCTCTATCGGGAGGGCGCAATGAGCAGTTCTTC.